The 13 T cell receptor beta chains below were found in one sample sequenced in a study of T-cell memory formation after mild COVID-19. MiXCR, run by TCRdb on the 5' RACE reads, gives a single entry per CDR3 protein. The data hold 250,000 or so distinct CDR3 sequences, with over 9% observed a single time. Sequencing input: PBMCs or a T cell subset sorted from them (not recorded which). All receptors derive from a man between 18 and 35 years old who had mild COVID-19 (a few samples of this study predate the infection). Cell type and time point are not known.

This clonotype was counted between two and nine times. The V call is TRBV5-5, the J call TRBJ2-7; 11 bases map to TRBD1. CDR3 size: 17 residues. CDR1 is SGHKS and CDR2 is YYEKEE in the germline V gene (reference sequence). V lost 0 bases and J lost 3; bases outside the gene matches: 8. CDR3 region: CASSLGLTGTGGYEQYF. In DNA, the CDR3 is TGTGCCAGCAGCTTGGGGTTAACCGGGACAGGGGGCTACGAGCAGTACTTC.

The sample holds a few counts of this clonotype. CDR3 amino acids: CSARKRGFSYNEQFF. CDR3 in DNA: TGCAGTGCTAGAAAGCGGGGGTTCTCCTACAATGAGCAGTTCTTC. The gene calls are TRBV20-1 and TRBJ2-1, with 8 positions matching TRBD2. This CDR3 has 15 amino acids. The junction had 3 bases not matched to a gene; V was cut back by 2 bases and J by 0 bases. Germline V gene sequence: CDR1 DFQATT, CDR2 SNEGSKA (reference sequence).

This clonotype was seen a few times. This rearrangement joins TRBV7-2 to TRBJ2-5; either TRBD1 or TRBD2 may fit D (5 bases each). CDR1 is SGHTA and CDR2 is FQGNSA in the germline V gene. The V end lost 7 bases, the J end lost 3 bases, and 9 bases lay between the germline ends. This CDR3 spans 12 amino acids. The CDR3 sequence is CASTGAEETQYF. The CDR3, as DNA: TGTGCCAGCACCGGGGCCGAAGAGACCCAGTACTTC.

This clonotype was seen more than once but under ten times. V usage is TRBV4-3 and J usage is TRBJ2-1; D is ambiguous. Germline V gene sequence: CDR1 LGHNA, CDR2 YSLEER. This CDR3 is 13 amino acids long. V dropped 0 bases and J dropped 9 bases, with 9 bases sitting between them. The CDR3 sequence: CASSQDNRVEQFF. The CDR3 DNA reads as TGCGCCAGCAGCCAAGATAATCGTGTTGAGCAGTTCTTC.

This clonotype was detected only a few times. The chain links TRBV18 to TRBJ2-1; tentative D call: TRBD2 (6 bases). Trimming stripped 4 bases from V and 7 bases from J, with 17 bases between. Germline assignment: CDR1 KGHSH and CDR2 LQKENI. The CDR3 is 15 amino acids. CDR3 region: CASSLGPGAMNEQFF. CDR3 DNA: TGTGCCAGCTCACTTGGACCGGGAGCAATGAATGAGCAGTTCTTC. The whole variable domain, filled in from reference TRBV18 and TRBJ2-1, reads NAGVMQNPRHLVRRRGQEARLRCSPMKGHSHVYWYRQLPEEGLKFMVYLQKENIIDESGMPKERFSAEFPKEGPSILRIQQVVRGDSAAYFCASSLGPGAMNEQFFGPGTRLTVL.

The CDR3 region is CASSLYRVLYQPQHF. CDR3 nucleotides: TGTGCCAGCAGTTTGTACCGAGTACTATATCAGCCCCAGCATTTT. V gene TRBV12-3 or TRBV12-4 combines with J gene TRBJ1-5; D remains unclear. The V gene lost 3 bases and the J gene lost 5 bases, with 14 bases spanning the gap. CDR3 length equals 15 residues.

In its sample, this clonotype was seen a few times. The V and J genes are TRBV4-2 and TRBJ1-2; D remains unclear. The V and J ends lost 3 bases and 2 bases respectively, with 10 bases between them. CDR3 size: 14 residues. In germline, CDR1 is LGHNA, CDR2 YNFKEQ. The CDR3 DNA reads TGTGCCAGCAGCCACTCGACGGGGAACTATGGCTACACCTTC. Encoded protein: CASSHSTGNYGYTF.

The table lists this clonotype with many counts. The V call is TRBV6-5, the J call TRBJ1-2, with unresolved D. CDR3 size: 15 residues. Trimming removed 6 bases from V and 3 bases from J, with 17 bases in between. Germline CDR1 and CDR2: MNHEY and SVGAGI. CDR3 DNA: TGTGCCAGCAGCCCTTCACGCCGAGGCTACTATGGCTACACCTTC. It is translated as CASSPSRRGYYGYTF.

This clonotype has only one observation. V gene TRBV2 combines with J gene TRBJ2-1; 10 positions match TRBD1. The CDR3 has 15 residues. V lost 4 bases and J lost 5; bases outside the gene matches: 5. Germline CDR1 is SNHLY and CDR2 is FYNNEI. The CDR3 here is CASSVDRGPDNEQFF. CDR3 nucleotide sequence: TGTGCCAGCAGTGTAGACAGGGGGCCGGACAATGAGCAGTTCTTC.

The rearrangement uses TRBV25-1 and TRBJ2-1; the match to TRBD2 covers 8 bases. Germline loops: CDR1 MGHDK, CDR2 SYGVNS. After removal of 4 bases from V and 10 bases from J, the junction contained 6 bases not matched to a gene. This CDR3 spans 13 amino acids. In DNA form, the CDR3 reads TGTGCCAGCAGTGCTCCGGGGGGGAGCGAGCAGTTCTTC. Translating gives CASSAPGGSEQFF.

There are a few counts of this clonotype. The rearrangement joins TRBV7-2 to TRBJ2-7; 7 bases match TRBD2. With V trimmed by 0 bases and J by 3 bases, 14 bases remained unmatched. Per germline, CDR1 SGHTA and CDR2 FQGNSA. CDR3 length: 18 amino acids. The CDR3 bases are TGTGCCAGCAGCTTAGCGTTAGGGCTGGGCGGGGGATTCTACGAGCAGTACTTC. Encoded protein: CASSLALGLGGGFYEQYF.

J is TRBJ2-2 and V is TRBV7-8, with 7 bases fitting TRBD2. V was clipped by 4 bases and J by 4 bases; unmatched bases: 9. Germline V gene data show CDR1 as SGHVS and CDR2 as FQNEAQ. The CDR3 loop spans 16 amino acids. CDR3 in amino acids: CASSWPGRDRTGELFF. The CDR3 DNA reads as TGTGCCAGCAGCTGGCCGGGGAGGGACCGCACCGGGGAGCTGTTTTTT.

This sequence joins TRBV19 and TRBJ1-5; no clear D gene. Between the trimmed V and J ends, which lost 7 bases and 2 bases, there was a span of 18 bases. CDR1 is LNHDA and CDR2 is SQIVND in the germline V gene (reference sequence). The CDR3 consists of 16 residues. The CDR3 DNA follows: TGTGCCAGTACCACCGCCCGTTCAGGCCGCAATCAGCCCCAGCATTTT. Protein sequence: CASTTARSGRNQPQHF.